The sequence of this T cell receptor (beta chain) was determined in a study of blood T cell repertoires in COVID-19. Turning to the study itself: From T cells, B-cell-depleted T cells, or PBMCs came the material, which was cDNA or gDNA.

The V and J ends lost 7 bases and 2 bases respectively, with 13 bases between them. This CDR3 spans 14 amino acids. Germline-derived CDR1 and CDR2 are SNHLY and FYNNEI. Per the original data handling: Scientists estimated how many nucleated cells there were by amplifying reference gene primers. The data were produced by immunoSEQ multiplex PCR, yet TCRdb's version contains in-frame clones alone and is incomplete. For V, J and clone size, that table is used; D and trimming come from the DNA. The sample lists roughly 250,000 clones, approximately 85% occurring once. The rearrangement links TRBV2 to TRBJ2-3; D call uncertain. This receptor was taken from a woman younger than 45 who had recovered from COVID-19. The sample was PBMCs or T cells enriched from blood (not recorded which). The DNA of the CDR3 is TGTGCCAGCAATACCGAAGCGCCCACAGATACGCAGTATTTT. Translation gives CASNTEAPTDTQYF.